This T cell receptor beta chain was observed in a study of cytomegalovirus exposure and HLA in healthy donors (dated by TCRdb to 2016 to 2017). For the study in its entirety: An earlier analysis of 587 of the donors reported approximately 290 Gb of sequence data and 120 million or so unique TCR beta sequences from about 179 million T cells. Roughly 300 gigabases of sequencing data and 78 million or so unique TCR sequences were included in an early release covering about 600 HLA-typed donors. The genetic ancestry cluster associated with self-reported Caucasian donors included roughly 84% of the approximately 410 genotyped donors. The study aimed to test whether signatures of past pathogen exposure could be identified by cataloging public T cell receptors. The study profiled the T cell repertoires of more than 500 subjects by immunosequencing and related them to cytomegalovirus serostatus. A separate validation cohort of more than 100 different subjects was used in addition to the roughly 700-subject first cohort. High-throughput TCR immunosequencing, statistical association of individual TCRs with disease status, and machine learning were combined to predict cytomegalovirus infection status. In a later analysis, previously published TCR beta repertoires from some 640 donors were re-analyzed and high-resolution HLA genotyping was added so that TCR occurrence patterns could be studied. Rather than drawing on any new phenotypic data, the later analysis identified candidate immune exposures from TCR beta sequences and the way those sequences occurred across donors. An earlier analysis of 587 of the donors used high-throughput TCR beta sequencing to judge whether each TCR beta V gene segment behaved as functional or pseudogenic. Donor age, sex, ethnicity and CMV serostatus were compiled alongside the repertoire data. A later genetic analysis took genome-wide SNP genotypes for about 55% of the 666 donors and used that subset as a discovery cohort. Every discovery cohort repertoire had been produced on one sequencing platform. Class I and class II HLA loci were covered by the typing at four-digit resolution. The number of typed donors differed by locus: about 629-630 for A, B, C, DRB1 and DQB1; approximately 540 for DQA1; 606 for DPA1; and 450 to 480 for DPB1. Several DR-DQ haplotypes were treated as single units for association and clustering because of strong linkage in the cohort. Among around 400 genotyped donors of the cohort, an average of roughly 230,000 unique TCR beta nucleotide sequences was sequenced per donor, of which 15% to 20% were non-productive.

In total, just over 650 healthy bone marrow donors made up the cohort. All cohort members were sampled while nominally healthy, although unrecorded immune exposures were likely present. The donor tested CMV seronegative and was one of the 352 seronegative cohort members. A peripheral blood sample was collected from each donor, and TCR beta sequencing was performed on peripheral blood mononuclear cells. The Qiagen DNeasy Blood Extraction Kit was used to extract genomic DNA from the blood cell samples. With respect to this clone: There is no known antigen for this receptor. No quality values exist for individual bases; no much larger clone is one base distant.

The library was prepared using the immunoSEQ multiplex PCR assay. A mixture of 60 forward primers for TCR Vbeta segments and 13 reverse primers for TCR Jbeta segments was used in the multiplex PCR. The CDR3 region of rearranged TCR beta genes was amplified from genomic DNA by a multiplex PCR assay. The Illumina HiSeq System was used to sequence the amplified TCR beta libraries as 87-base-pair reads. Concerning the study's data processing: In a later analysis, tens of millions of unique TCR beta chains were counted across the 500 to 850 repertoires, and approximately 9.9 million of these chains were shared by at least two donors. Raw reads were error-corrected and collapsed into unique sequences by a nearest-neighbor algorithm in which closely related sequences were merged to remove PCR and sequencing errors. V, D and J gene segments were assigned by aligning CDR3 sequences to IMGT reference sequences. For a sequence to be retained, at least a six-nucleotide match to both a V gene segment and a J gene segment was required. A rearrangement counted as productive if the CDR3 had no stop codons and remained in frame with V and J, and every other rearrangement counted as non-productive. CDR3 was defined according to IMGT convention as the region running from the second conserved V-encoded cysteine to the conserved J-encoded phenylalanine. The earlier analysis of 500 to 750 of the donors excluded any sequence lacking an unambiguous match to a single V gene segment. An earlier analysis of a few hundred of the donors called V segments functional above 56.7% productive rearrangements and segregating when the between-donor standard deviation exceeded 5%. A statistical classification framework was developed to diagnose cytomegalovirus status using the catalog of TCR beta chain sequences. A later analysis assigned V and J genes by comparing TCR nucleotide sequences with IMGT/GENE-DB human TR gene sequences. A later analysis assigned CDR3 sequences and most-parsimonious VDJ recombination scenarios with the TCRdist pipeline. In a later analysis, every TCR beta chain was defined by the combination of its CDR3 amino acid sequence and its V-gene family, and reads without a unique V-gene family were dropped. In a later analysis, fewer than 600 highly shared, low-generation-probability nucleotide sequences were removed to address suspected cross-contamination and a sequencing artifact. In a later analysis, a clonal expansion index was calculated for each public chain from normalized within-repertoire ranks of inferred template counts. In a later analysis, generation probabilities were computed with a VDJ recombination model fitted to out-of-frame rearrangements, and the resulting probabilities were checked against IGoR. Hypergeometric tests were used in a later analysis to score TCR-TCR, TCR-HLA and TCR-CMV co-occurrence, with a repertoire-size bias correction applied to the TCR pairs. A later analysis estimated false discovery rates by permuting HLA or CMV assignments 20 times. In a later analysis, co-occurring TCRs were grouped with DBSCAN, and TCRdist sequence similarity was added when clustering was performed within HLA-allele-positive subsets. For co-occurrence clustering, repertoires with fewer than 30,000 or more than 120,000 public chains were excluded, along with five repertoires with anomalous nucleotide sharing. In its TCRdb copy, this immuneACCESS table keeps in-frame sequences only and misses some clones. Where compared with another copy, unresolved V genes explain less than half of these, and the others have no known cause. That table gives V, J and clone size, and the DNA gave D and trimming. The sample includes about 60,000 clones, with approximately 80% observed a single time. The ten top clones hold approximately 2.3% of the sample.

The germline V and J ends show losses of 3 bases and 9 bases respectively, and no gene match explains 7 bases of the junction. The CDR3 spans 15 residues, from the cysteine through the phenylalanine. This entry keeps only the CDR3 DNA: 45 bases, framed from base 1. Based on the germline V gene, the CDR1 and CDR2 sequences are SGDLS and YYNGEE. The paper's findings and limits, for the study overall: In a later genetic analysis, a missense DCLRE1C variant was associated with V-gene and J-gene trimming of TCR beta chains, and the association was replicated in an independent cohort. CMV serostatus was the only immune exposure information available for the cohort. The classifier was reported to diagnose cytomegalovirus status with high specificity and sensitivity in both the original and validation cohorts. The 87-base-pair reads could not distinguish some IMGT-functional V segments, including TRBV6-2 and TRBV6-3, so those segments were excluded. A total of 150 to 200 TCR beta chains were listed by the study as associated with cytomegalovirus. While some public TCRs were present in many individuals, most TCR sequences turned up only very rarely across donors. The authors suggested that the approach could potentially be generalized to other disease states and immunological phenotypes. A group of highly shared sequence variants was considered likely to be a technical artifact of the sequencing pipeline. In a later analysis, 16,951 TCR beta sequences were associated with specific HLA alleles at a false discovery rate of 0.05. Only TCR beta chains were sequenced in this cohort, and the absence of alpha or paired-chain data limited detectable features. A later analysis found that TCR association rates varied across HLA loci, with DRB1 alleles showing the most associated TCRs and HLA-C alleles the fewest. Because HLA typing was missing for some donors at each locus, association tests included only the typed subset. Presence/absence analyses assumed roughly uniform sequencing depth across donors, an assumption that may not hold. Broadly in line with IMGT annotations, most TCR beta V segments showed up in productive rearrangements about 87% or about 30% of the time in an earlier analysis of around 600 of the donors. In a later analysis, HLA-associated TCR beta chains showed more clonal expansion and lower generation probabilities than non-associated chains that were equally common. A later genetic analysis reported fewer N-insertions in productive TCRs among donors in an Asian-associated ancestry cluster than the roughly 700-donor mean. Because counts were too low, roughly 18 rarely observed V segments, including chromosome 9 orphons, were left out of the earlier analysis of over 550 of the donors. Most CMV-associated TCR beta chains appeared to be HLA-restricted in a later analysis, and the HLA associations seemed to be driven largely by CMV exposure. Several of the top co-occurrence clusters appeared to be linked to parvovirus B19, influenza, CMV and Epstein-Barr virus, according to a later analysis. When HLA alleles, especially DR and DQ, strongly co-occurred, attributing TCR associations to individual alleles was difficult. A further reported finding was that TCR beta sequences accurately predicted the HLA-A and HLA-B alleles for most subjects in the first cohort. Linkage disequilibrium might explain the correlated functional status among segregating V segments, but an unknown experimental factor could not be excluded. A few of the identified cytomegalovirus-associated TCR beta chains were confirmed in vitro to be specific for cytomegalovirus antigens.

The sample consisted of PBMCs. The sequence links TRBV9 to TRBJ1-6, and 9 junctional nucleotides match TRBD1. The sequence was collected from a female donor in good health and CMV-seronegative. The bases read TGTGCCAGCAGCGAGGGGGACAGGGCCTTTTCACCCCTCCACTTT. This translates into CASSEGDRAFSPLHF.